Reported below is one TCR beta chain. With 1 base clipped from V and 2 bases from J, the junction kept 1 base outside the gene matches. The CDR3 consists of 14 residues. Per germline, CDR1 MNHEY and CDR2 SVGAGI. Treatment meaning: roughly 19 received Ad26.COV2.S at low or high dose, single or two shots; about 5 received placebo; per-sample allocation not given. The samples were gathered on day 63 after the first injection of vaccine or placebo. TCRdb's table, derived via immunoSEQ multiplex PCR, lists solely in-frame clones and lacks some. This sample has fewer than 800,000 clones; more than 70% occur once, and the top ten carry about 1.5%. The data originate from a study of Ad26.COV2.S vaccination and SARS-CoV-2 variants.

The receptor comes from a person between 18 and 59 years old who received the Ad26.COV2.S COVID-19 vaccine or a placebo. This material consisted of peripheral blood, taken in a trial of Ad26.COV2.S vaccine versus placebo. V usage is TRBV6-5 and J usage is TRBJ2-5; 7 positions agree with TRBD2. The CDR3 protein is CASSYYGGQETQYF. In DNA form, the CDR3 reads TGTGCCAGCAGTTACTACGGGGGGCAAGAGACCCAGTACTTC.